Shown below are 15 T cell receptor beta chains from a single sample sequenced in a study of blood T cell repertoires in COVID-19. Profiling relied on immunoSEQ multiplex PCR, and the TCRdb table lists in-frame clones only, not all of them. Of 270,000 or so clones in the sample, approximately 91% were seen once. The sequencing sample was made of peripheral blood. These receptors came from a woman aged 40-49 years who had recovered from COVID-19.

V and J are TRBV3-1 (or the pseudogene TRBV3-2) and TRBJ2-7, with D possibly being TRBD2 (5 bases). The CDR3 contains 15 residues. Trimming removed 5 bases at V and 0 bases at J, with 14 bases between. The V gene's germline CDR1 is LGHDT and CDR2 YNNKEL (reference sequence). CDR3 nucleotides: TGTGCCAGCAGCGCGAATTCGGGGAGCTCCTACGAGCAGTACTTC. This encodes CASSANSGSSYEQYF.

The chain couples TRBV4-1 to TRBJ2-7; TRBD1 is a possible D gene (5 bases). Trimming cost V 4 bases and J 3 bases, with 19 bases left between them. CDR1 is MGHRA and CDR2 is YSYEKL in the germline V gene. The CDR3 contains 16 residues. The CDR3 DNA reads as TGCGCCAGCAGCCGAATAAGACAGTCAAGGGGCTACGAGCAGTACTTC. It translates to CASSRIRQSRGYEQYF.

V and J are TRBV24-1 and TRBJ2-7; TRBD2 agrees at 9 bases. The germline V gene has CDR1 KGHDR and CDR2 SFDVKD. The CDR3 is 16 amino acids. Trimming removed 10 bases from V and 0 bases from J; junction bases left unmatched: 12. CDR3 loop: CATTLAGWKSSYEQYF. In DNA form, the CDR3 reads TGTGCCACGACTCTAGCGGGGTGGAAAAGCTCCTACGAGCAGTACTTC.

The rearrangement uses TRBV19 and TRBJ2-7, with 10 nucleotides matching TRBD2. Germline V gives CDR1 LNHDA, CDR2 SQIVND (reference sequence). This CDR3 is 13 amino acids long. V shed 4 bases, J shed 6 bases, and the junction held 3 bases outside the gene matches. CDR3 loop: CASSKSGRGEQYF. CDR3 DNA sequence: TGTGCCAGTAGTAAAAGCGGGAGGGGCGAGCAGTACTTC.

Concerning this clone itself: The same CDR3 can be traced to other DNA sequences in this sample. V is TRBV5-1 and J is TRBJ1-1; TRBD1 aligns across 9 bases. V was pared by 4 bases and J by 1 base, with 5 bases of the junction left unmatched. CDR3 length equals 15 residues. Germline CDR1 reads SGHRS; CDR2 reads YFSETQ. Here the CDR3 reads CASSPDRGGNTEAFF. CDR3 DNA: TGCGCCAGCAGCCCGGACAGGGGCGGGAACACTGAAGCTTTCTTT.

The chain employs TRBV7-6 and TRBJ1-1; TRBD1 might be the D (5 bases). Germline V lookup: CDR1 SGHVS, CDR2 FNYEAQ. Trimming took 6 bases from V and 3 from J, leaving 11 bases between them. The CDR3 has 13 amino acids. CDR3 bases: TGTGCCAGCAGACAAGGGGTGGACACTGAAGCTTTCTTT. Protein sequence: CASRQGVDTEAFF.

This clone occurred a few times. The gene calls are TRBV18 and TRBJ2-1; 9 bases fit TRBD2. Looked up from germline, CDR1 is KGHSH and CDR2 is LQKENI. The CDR3 runs 15 residues. J was trimmed by 6 bases and V by 3 bases; bases with no gene match: 6. The chain's CDR3 is CASSPGSGRINEQFF. The DNA of the CDR3 is TGTGCCAGCTCACCCGGCAGCGGGAGGATCAATGAGCAGTTCTTC.

The chain links TRBV29-1 to TRBJ2-1; TRBD1 matches 9 bases. From germline, CDR1 is SQVTM and CDR2 ANQGSEA. The CDR3 contains 16 residues. J lost 4 bases, V lost 1 base, and 8 bases had no gene match. The CDR3 nucleotides read TGCAGCGTTGAAGCCCCCGGGACAGGGCCTTACAATGAGCAGTTCTTC. As protein: CSVEAPGTGPYNEQFF.

The chain carries TRBV27 and TRBJ1-6; 12 bases align to TRBD1. The CDR3 runs to 19 residues. The J segment lost 7 bases and the V segment lost 5 bases, leaving 15 bases of the junction unmatched. Looked up from germline, CDR1 is MNHEY and CDR2 is SMNVEV (reference sequence). The CDR3 spells CASSSNRDRGRPGNSPLHF. The CDR3 DNA reads as TGTGCCAGCAGTAGCAACCGGGACAGGGGGCGCCCTGGGAATTCACCCCTCCACTTT.

The rearrangement links TRBV19 to TRBJ1-5; the D gene is possibly TRBD1 (5 bases). The V and J ends lost 7 bases and 1 base respectively, with 20 bases between them. The CDR3 extends over 17 amino acids. Germline-derived CDR1 and CDR2 are LNHDA and SQIVND (reference sequence). CDR3 DNA: TGTGCCAGTACCACCCCCATCGGGGCGGGGAGCAATCAGCCCCAGCATTTT. This encodes CASTTPIGAGSNQPQHF.

This clone was seen a single time. The genes are TRBV2 and TRBJ1-1; D gene unclear. CDR3 length equals 13 residues. In germline, CDR1 is SNHLY, CDR2 FYNNEI. V was cut by 5 bases and J by 4 bases, with 11 bases left in between. For the CDR3, the DNA is TGTGCCAGCAGTAAAGAAACTGGCACTGAAGCTTTCTTT. As protein: CASSKETGTEAFF. Drawing the rest from reference TRBV2 and TRBJ1-1, the complete variable domain is EPEVTQTPSHQVTQMGQEVILRCVPISNHLYFYWYRQILGQKVEFLVSFYNNEISEKSEIFDDQFSVERPDGSNFTLKIRSTKLEDSAMYFCASSKETGTEAFFGQGTRLTVV.

The gene calls are TRBV5-1 and TRBJ1-5, with 9 bases identical to TRBD1. The length of the CDR3 is 15 residues. The V gene end was trimmed by 3 bases and the J gene end by 5 bases; junction bases not matched to a gene: 6. Germline V gene data show CDR1 as SGHRS and CDR2 as YFSETQ. CDR3 DNA: TGCGCCAGCAGCTCTTCAGGGACAGGGCATCAGCCCCAGCATTTT. Encoded protein: CASSSSGTGHQPQHF.

The chain is built from TRBV2 and TRBJ2-1; 10 bases match TRBD2. CDR1 SNHLY and CDR2 FYNNEI come from the germline V gene. The CDR3 length is 17 residues. Trimming at V came to 2 bases and at J to 4 bases, leaving 8 bases not matched to a gene. The CDR3 DNA is TGTGCCAGCAGTGAATCTAGCGGGAGCGTTTGGTACAATGAGCAGTTCTTC. Translating it yields CASSESSGSVWYNEQFF.

This sequence joins TRBV29-1 and TRBJ2-3, with D perhaps matching TRBD2 (6 bases). This CDR3 comprises 12 residues. CDR1 and CDR2 from the germline V gene are SQVTM and ANQGSEA. Deletions cut 3 bases from V and 4 bases from J, with 8 bases between. The CDR3 nucleotides are TGCAGCGTTGATGGGGGGTCAGATACGCAGTATTTT. Its translation is CSVDGGSDTQYF.

This clone was observed a few times. J is TRBJ2-1 and V is TRBV5-4; 13 bases match TRBD2. V lost 1 base, J lost 9 bases, and 13 bases stayed unmatched. Looked up from germline, CDR1 is SGHNT and CDR2 is YYREEE (reference sequence). The CDR3 sequence is 18 residues long. Written as DNA, the CDR3 is TGTGCCAGCAGCTTGCGCGGGACTAGCGGGAATACCGACGGTGAGCAGTTCTTC. It is translated as CASSLRGTSGNTDGEQFF.